The 19 T cell receptor beta chains listed next were all sequenced from one sample in a study of beta chain features in type 1 diabetes. Isolated RNA was reverse transcribed in full, so expressed TCRB transcripts were sequenced. Profiled with immunoSEQ multiplex PCR; TCRdb holds only in-frame clones, not every one. The sample carries 850,000 to 900,000 clones, roughly 15% recorded once. Sequences were obtained from naive CD4+ T cells from blood. The source is a woman between 18 and 29 years old in good health.

The rearrangement joins TRBV7-8 to TRBJ2-7; D unclear. V was trimmed by 0 bases and J by 11 bases, leaving 20 bases between them. Germline CDR1 SGHVS, CDR2 FQNEAQ. The CDR3 sequence is 15 residues long. CDR3: CASSLAPLEMVGKYF. DNA for the CDR3: TGTGCCAGCAGCTTAGCGCCTTTGGAGATGGTAGGGAAGTACTTC.

The sample holds a few counts of this clone. The rearrangement uses TRBV6-1 and TRBJ2-1; D is uncertain. Germline loops: CDR1 MNHNS, CDR2 SASEGT. V was pared by 6 bases and J by 9 bases, with 15 bases between. The CDR3 is 13 residues long. In nucleotides, the CDR3 is TGTGCCAGCAGCCTTAGATTGGGTGTTGAGCAGTTCTTC. Translation: CASSLRLGVEQFF.

With respect to this clone: Other DNA sequences in this specimen translate into the identical CDR3. V and J are TRBV28 and TRBJ2-1, with 8 positions matching TRBD2. This CDR3 contains 14 residues. CDR1 MDHEN and CDR2 SYDVKM come from the germline V gene. V shed 6 bases, J shed 12 bases, and the junction held 13 bases outside the gene matches. The CDR3 DNA follows: TGTGCCAGCAGCTCGTCGGGGGGGGGAAGGGGGCAGTTCTTC. Residues: CASSSSGGGRGQFF.

This sequence joins TRBV6-5 and TRBJ1-2; TRBD1 matches 7 bases. The CDR3 runs 13 residues. After removal of 2 bases from V and 8 bases from J, the junction contained 5 bases not matched to a gene. Germline assignment: CDR1 MNHEY and CDR2 SVGAGI. CDR3 in DNA: TGTGCCAGCAGTTACGGAGGGGGCTTAGGCTACACCTTC. Translating it yields CASSYGGGLGYTF.

The rearrangement uses TRBV29-1 and TRBJ1-1; 9 bases are a match to TRBD1. With 5 bases clipped from V and 1 base from J, the junction kept 2 bases outside the gene matches. The CDR3 contains 13 residues. Germline V gives CDR1 SQVTM, CDR2 ANQGSEA. The CDR3 loop is CSVTGGPNTEAFF. The CDR3 DNA sequence: TGCAGCGTTACAGGGGGCCCGAACACTGAAGCTTTCTTT.

The rearrangement links TRBV7-8 to TRBJ2-5; 9 bases are shared with TRBD2. Germline V lookup: CDR1 SGHVS, CDR2 FQNEAQ. This CDR3 contains 16 residues. The V segment lost 1 base and the J segment 4 bases; nucleotides outside the gene matches: 7. The CDR3 nucleotides are TGTGCCAGCAGCTTAGTAGCGGGAGTGCGGGTAGAGACCCAGTACTTC. It yields the protein CASSLVAGVRVETQYF.

The genes are TRBV12-5 and TRBJ2-1, with unresolved D. Germline-derived CDR1 and CDR2 are LGHNT and FRNRAP. CDR3 length: 15 amino acids. Trimming stripped 3 bases from V and 0 bases from J, with 9 bases between. The CDR3 DNA follows: TGTGCTAGTGGTTTCACGCAGAGCTCCTACAATGAGCAGTTCTTC. It codes for CASGFTQSSYNEQFF.

In nucleotides, the CDR3 is TGTGCCAGCAGCCTGGGACCTACGAACACCGGGGAGCTGTTTTTT. Encoded protein: CASSLGPTNTGELFF. The V and J genes are TRBV7-2 and TRBJ2-2; D may correspond to TRBD1 or TRBD2 (5 bases each). This CDR3 comprises 15 residues. Looked up from germline, CDR1 is SGHTA and CDR2 is FQGNSA. V lost 5 bases and J lost 0, with 10 bases in between. Using reference TRBV7-2 and TRBJ2-2 for the parts outside the CDR3, the full variable domain is GAGVSQSPSNKVTEKGKDVELRCDPISGHTALYWYRQSLGQGLEFLIYFQGNSAPDKSGLPSDRFSAERTGGSVSTLTIQRTQQEDSAVYLCASSLGPTNTGELFFGEGSRLTVL.

Only a few counts were recorded for this clone. The J gene is TRBJ2-1, the V gene TRBV4-3; 9 bases map to TRBD2. The CDR3 contains 16 residues. Trimming cost V 0 bases and J 4 bases; bases outside gene matches: 4. Germline CDR1 LGHNA, CDR2 YSLEER. DNA for the CDR3: TGCGCCAGCAGCCAAGATGAACTAGCGGGTTACAATGAGCAGTTCTTC. It encodes CASSQDELAGYNEQFF.

The gene calls are TRBV18 and TRBJ2-4; 8 bases map to TRBD1. CDR3 length equals 14 residues. J lost 11 bases, V lost 2 bases, and 8 bases had no gene match. Germline CDR1 is KGHSH and CDR2 is LQKENI. The CDR3 here is CASSPIPGGEVQYF. CDR3 nucleotide sequence: TGTGCCAGCTCACCAATTCCAGGGGGCGAAGTTCAGTACTTC.

The chain couples TRBV11-2 to TRBJ2-4; D possibly corresponds to TRBD2 (5 bases). The CDR3 runs to 18 residues. V dropped 4 bases and J dropped 0 bases, with 19 bases sitting between them. From germline, CDR1 is SGHAT and CDR2 FQNNGV. The DNA of the CDR3 is TGTGCCAGCAGCTCGCCGGGGAGCGTGGTCATAGCCAAAAACATTCAGTACTTC. Residues: CASSSPGSVVIAKNIQYF.

The chain employs TRBV11-2 and TRBJ2-5, with TRBD2 matching 11 bases. This CDR3 region has 14 residues. The J segment lost 5 bases and the V segment lost 5 bases, leaving 4 bases of the junction unmatched. CDR1 SGHAT and CDR2 FQNNGV come from the germline V gene. CDR3 protein: CASSPTSGKETQYF. The CDR3 nucleotides read TGTGCCAGCAGCCCGACTAGCGGGAAGGAGACCCAGTACTTC.

The chain joins TRBV13 to TRBJ2-7; 10 bases map to TRBD2. The germline CDR1 and CDR2 sequences are PRHDT and FYEKMQ (reference sequence). Germline trimming cut 5 bases from V and 5 bases from J; bases unmatched to any gene: 9. The CDR3 spans 15 residues. The CDR3 sequence is CASSKTSGFPHEQYF. The CDR3 DNA is TGTGCCAGCAGCAAGACTAGCGGGTTTCCTCACGAGCAGTACTTC.

About this clone: The sample has other DNA sequences that encode this CDR3 too. This chain uses TRBV7-2 with TRBJ2-1; tentatively, D is TRBD2 (5 bases). Germline CDR1 SGHTA, CDR2 FQGNSA. This CDR3 comprises 14 residues. Trimming left V 3 bases short and J 1 base short, with 7 bases between. In nucleotides, the CDR3 is TGTGCCAGCAGCTTGACGGGGTCCTACAATGAGCAGTTCTTC. Protein product: CASSLTGSYNEQFF.

This chain connects TRBV6-4 to TRBJ2-2; D is uncertain. CDR1 MRHNA and CDR2 SNTAGT come from the germline V gene. This CDR3 has 15 amino acids. Trimming removed 6 bases from V and 4 bases from J, with 15 bases in between. The CDR3 DNA follows: TGTGCCAGCAGACCTAGTAGTCAGAGCACCGGGGAGCTGTTTTTT. Residues: CASRPSSQSTGELFF.

The V call is TRBV7-9, the J call TRBJ1-1; D gene unclear. The CDR3 covers 14 residues. V shed 3 bases and J shed 3 bases, with 11 bases lying between them. CDR1 and CDR2 from the germline V gene are SEHNR and FQNEAQ (reference sequence). The CDR3 is CASSLAEADTEAFF. DNA for the CDR3: TGTGCCAGCAGCTTGGCGGAGGCTGACACTGAAGCTTTCTTT.

A few counts support this clone. The gene calls are TRBV28 and TRBJ1-2; D may be TRBD1 (5 bases). The V gene's germline CDR1 is MDHEN and CDR2 SYDVKM. The V end was cut by 10 bases, the J end by 4 bases, with 16 bases between. The CDR3 covers 13 residues. The CDR3: CAIEIRRGYGYTF. The CDR3 DNA reads as TGTGCCATCGAGATCCGGAGGGGCTATGGCTACACCTTC.

This chain uses TRBV6-1 with TRBJ1-5, with no clear D. The CDR3 sequence is 15 residues long. Trimming removed 4 bases from V and 0 bases from J, with 10 bases in between. Germline assignment: CDR1 MNHNS and CDR2 SASEGT. CDR3 loop: CASSGERVSNQPQHF. The CDR3 nucleotides are TGTGCCAGCAGTGGGGAGAGGGTTAGCAATCAGCCCCAGCATTTT.

V is TRBV28 and J is TRBJ1-2, with D possibly TRBD1 on 6 matching bases. V was cut by 6 bases and J by 3 bases, with 17 bases left in between. Germline V gene data show CDR1 as MDHEN and CDR2 as SYDVKM. The CDR3 totals 15 residues. The CDR3 reads CASSLGARIDYGYTF. CDR3 DNA: TGTGCCAGCAGCCTGGGGGCCAGGATTGACTATGGCTACACCTTC.